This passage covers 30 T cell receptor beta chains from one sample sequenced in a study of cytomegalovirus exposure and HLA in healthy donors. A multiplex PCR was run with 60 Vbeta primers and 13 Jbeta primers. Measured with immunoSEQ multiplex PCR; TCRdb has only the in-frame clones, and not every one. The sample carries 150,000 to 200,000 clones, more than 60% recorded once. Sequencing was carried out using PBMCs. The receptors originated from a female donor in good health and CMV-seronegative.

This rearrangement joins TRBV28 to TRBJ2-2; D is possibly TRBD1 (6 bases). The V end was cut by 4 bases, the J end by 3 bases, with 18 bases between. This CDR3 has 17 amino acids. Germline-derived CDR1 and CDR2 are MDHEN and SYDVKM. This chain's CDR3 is CASSWGLWGRDTGELFF. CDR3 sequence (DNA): TGTGCCAGCAGTTGGGGCCTCTGGGGGCGGGACACCGGGGAGCTGTTTTTT.

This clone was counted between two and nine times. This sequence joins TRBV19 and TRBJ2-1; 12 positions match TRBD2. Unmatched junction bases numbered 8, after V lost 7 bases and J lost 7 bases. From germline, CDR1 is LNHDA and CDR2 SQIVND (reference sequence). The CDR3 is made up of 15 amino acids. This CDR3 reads CASKGLAGGQNEQFF. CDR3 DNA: TGTGCCAGTAAGGGGCTAGCGGGGGGGCAAAATGAGCAGTTCTTC.

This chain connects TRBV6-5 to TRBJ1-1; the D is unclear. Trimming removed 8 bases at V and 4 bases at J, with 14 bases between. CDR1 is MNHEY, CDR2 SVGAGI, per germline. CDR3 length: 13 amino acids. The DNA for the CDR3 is TGTGCCAGCTTCCTTGGGGAGGGCACTGAAGCTTTCTTT. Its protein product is CASFLGEGTEAFF.

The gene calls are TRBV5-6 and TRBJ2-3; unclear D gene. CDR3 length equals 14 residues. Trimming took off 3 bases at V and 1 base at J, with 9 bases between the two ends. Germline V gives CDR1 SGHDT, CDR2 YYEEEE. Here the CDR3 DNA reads TGTGCCAGCAGCTGGAATCGGGGCACAGATACGCAGTATTTT. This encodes CASSWNRGTDTQYF.

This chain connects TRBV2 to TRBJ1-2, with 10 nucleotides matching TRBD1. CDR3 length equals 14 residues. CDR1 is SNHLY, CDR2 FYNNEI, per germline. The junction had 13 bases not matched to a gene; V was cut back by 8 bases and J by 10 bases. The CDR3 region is CASGKLGQGTFYTF. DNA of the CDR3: TGTGCCAGCGGGAAGCTGGGACAGGGGACTTTCTACACCTTC.

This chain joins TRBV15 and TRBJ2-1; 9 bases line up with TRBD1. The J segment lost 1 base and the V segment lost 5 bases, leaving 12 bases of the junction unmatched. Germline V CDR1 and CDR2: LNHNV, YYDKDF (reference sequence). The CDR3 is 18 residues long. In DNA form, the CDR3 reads TGTGCCACCAGCGGAATTGGTTGGGACAGGGTGTCCTACAATGAGCAGTTCTTC. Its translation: CATSGIGWDRVSYNEQFF.

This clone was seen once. The CDR3 coding sequence is TGCGCCAGCAGCTCGGAGCCGGTCGGGTATGGCTACACCTTC. Encoded protein: CASSSEPVGYGYTF. The chain is built from TRBV5-1 and TRBJ1-2; no reliable D call. Per germline, CDR1 SGHRS and CDR2 YFSETQ. V gave up 3 bases and J gave up 5 bases, with 14 bases separating them. The CDR3 consists of 14 residues.

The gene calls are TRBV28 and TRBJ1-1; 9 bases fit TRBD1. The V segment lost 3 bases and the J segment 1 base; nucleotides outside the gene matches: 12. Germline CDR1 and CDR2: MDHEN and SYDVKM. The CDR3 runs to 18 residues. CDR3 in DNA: TGTGCCAGCAGTTTTCACGGGCTGGGACAGGGTCGGAACACTGAAGCTTTCTTT. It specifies CASSFHGLGQGRNTEAFF.

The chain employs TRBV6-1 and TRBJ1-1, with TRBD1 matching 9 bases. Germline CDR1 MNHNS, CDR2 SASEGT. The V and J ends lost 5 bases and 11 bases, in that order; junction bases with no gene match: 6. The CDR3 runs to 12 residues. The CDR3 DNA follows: TGTGCCAGCAGTCGGGACAGGGAATTGGCTTTCTTT. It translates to CASSRDRELAFF.

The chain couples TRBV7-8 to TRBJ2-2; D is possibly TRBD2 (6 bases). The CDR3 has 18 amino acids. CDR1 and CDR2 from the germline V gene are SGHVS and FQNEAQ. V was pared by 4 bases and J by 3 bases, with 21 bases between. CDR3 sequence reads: CASSSQRLGGGDTGELFF. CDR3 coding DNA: TGTGCCAGCAGCTCCCAGCGGTTGGGGGGTGGAGACACCGGGGAGCTGTTTTTT. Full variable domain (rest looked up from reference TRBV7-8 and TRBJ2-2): GAGVSQSPRYKVAKRGQDVALRCDPISGHVSLFWYQQALGQGPEFLTYFQNEAQLDKSGLPSDRFFAERPEGSVSTLKIQRTQQEDSAVYLCASSSQRLGGGDTGELFFGEGSRLTVL.

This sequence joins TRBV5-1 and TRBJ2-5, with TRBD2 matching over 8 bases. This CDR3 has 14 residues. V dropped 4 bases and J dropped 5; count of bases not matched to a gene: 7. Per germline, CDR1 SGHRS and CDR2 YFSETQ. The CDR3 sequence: CASSRLAGRETQYF. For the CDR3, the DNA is TGCGCCAGCAGCAGATTAGCGGGAAGGGAGACCCAGTACTTC.

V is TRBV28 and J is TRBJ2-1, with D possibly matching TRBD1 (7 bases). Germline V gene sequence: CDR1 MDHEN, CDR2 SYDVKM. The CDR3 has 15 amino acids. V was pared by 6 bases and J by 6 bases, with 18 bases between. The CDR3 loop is CASRQPGGLGNEQFF. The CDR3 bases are TGTGCCAGCAGACAACCAGGGGGGCTTGGCAATGAGCAGTTCTTC. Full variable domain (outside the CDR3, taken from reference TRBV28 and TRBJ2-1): DVKVTQSSRYLVKRTGEKVFLECVQDMDHENMFWYRQDPGLGLRLIYFSYDVKMKEKGDIPEGYSVSREKKERFSLILESASTNQTSMYLCASRQPGGLGNEQFFGPGTRLTVL.

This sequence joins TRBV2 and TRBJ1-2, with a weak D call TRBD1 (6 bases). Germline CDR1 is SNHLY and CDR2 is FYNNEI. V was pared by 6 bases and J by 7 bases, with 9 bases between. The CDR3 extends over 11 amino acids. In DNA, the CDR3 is TGTGCCAGCAGCCAGGGGTTTGGCTACACCTTC. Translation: CASSQGFGYTF.

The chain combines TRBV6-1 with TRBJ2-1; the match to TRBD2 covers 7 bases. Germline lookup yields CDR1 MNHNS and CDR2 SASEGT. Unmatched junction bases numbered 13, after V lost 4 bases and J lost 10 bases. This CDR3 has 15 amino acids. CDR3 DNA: TGTGCCAGCAGTGTTGAGCGGGGATCGGGTATCGAGCAGTTCTTC. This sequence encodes CASSVERGSGIEQFF.

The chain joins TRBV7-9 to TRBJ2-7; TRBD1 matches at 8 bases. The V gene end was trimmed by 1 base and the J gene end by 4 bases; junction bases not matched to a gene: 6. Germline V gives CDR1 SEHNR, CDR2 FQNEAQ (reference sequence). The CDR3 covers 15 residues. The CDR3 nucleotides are TGTGCCAGCAGCTTAGTTGGGGGACAGGAATACGAGCAGTACTTC. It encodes CASSLVGGQEYEQYF. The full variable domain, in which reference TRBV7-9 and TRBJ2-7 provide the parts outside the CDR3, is DTGVSQNPRHKITKRGQNVTFRCDPISEHNRLYWYRQTLGQGPEFLTYFQNEAQLEKSRLLSDRFSAERPKGSFSTLEIQRTEQGDSAMYLCASSLVGGQEYEQYFGPGTRLTVT.

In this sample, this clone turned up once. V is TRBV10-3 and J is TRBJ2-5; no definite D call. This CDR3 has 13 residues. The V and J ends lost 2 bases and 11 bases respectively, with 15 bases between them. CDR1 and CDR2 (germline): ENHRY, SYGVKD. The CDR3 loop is CAISEGSALEQYF. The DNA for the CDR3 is TGTGCCATCAGTGAGGGATCAGCATTGGAGCAGTACTTC.

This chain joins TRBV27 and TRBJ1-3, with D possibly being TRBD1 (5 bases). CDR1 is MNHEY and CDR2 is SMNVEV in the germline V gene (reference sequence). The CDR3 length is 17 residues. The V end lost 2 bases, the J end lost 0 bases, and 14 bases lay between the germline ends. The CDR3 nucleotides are TGTGCCAGCAGTTTAGGGTCTGGGGCAGACTCTGGAAACACCATATATTTT. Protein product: CASSLGSGADSGNTIYF.

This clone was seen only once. The CDR3 DNA reads TGTGCCAGCAGTTTTTCCGGGACAGATCACTCTTTCTCTGGAAACACCATATATTTT. This codes for CASSFSGTDHSFSGNTIYF. The gene calls are TRBV28 and TRBJ1-3, with 7 bases aligning to TRBD1. V lost 3 bases to trimming and J lost 0 bases; unmatched junction nucleotides: 14. This CDR3 is 19 amino acids long. Germline lookup yields CDR1 MDHEN and CDR2 SYDVKM.

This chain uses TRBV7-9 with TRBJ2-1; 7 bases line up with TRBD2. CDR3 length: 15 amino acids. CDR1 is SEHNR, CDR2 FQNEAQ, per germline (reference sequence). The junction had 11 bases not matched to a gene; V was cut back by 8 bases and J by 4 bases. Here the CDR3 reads CASLAGGGTYNEQFF. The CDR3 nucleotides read TGTGCCAGCCTAGCAGGCGGGGGAACTTACAATGAGCAGTTCTTC.

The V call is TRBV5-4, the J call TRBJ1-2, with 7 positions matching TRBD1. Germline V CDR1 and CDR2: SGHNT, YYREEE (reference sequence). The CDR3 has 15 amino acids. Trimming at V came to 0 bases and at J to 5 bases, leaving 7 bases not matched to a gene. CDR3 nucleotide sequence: TGTGCCAGCAGCTTGGGGTTGGAGGGGGCTTATGGCTACACCTTC. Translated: CASSLGLEGAYGYTF.

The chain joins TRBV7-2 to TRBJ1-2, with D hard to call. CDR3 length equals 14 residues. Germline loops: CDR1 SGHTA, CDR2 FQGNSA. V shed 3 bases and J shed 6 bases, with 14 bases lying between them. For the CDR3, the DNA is TGTGCCAGCAGCTTTCAGTGGACCGGGAATGGCTACACCTTC. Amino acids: CASSFQWTGNGYTF.

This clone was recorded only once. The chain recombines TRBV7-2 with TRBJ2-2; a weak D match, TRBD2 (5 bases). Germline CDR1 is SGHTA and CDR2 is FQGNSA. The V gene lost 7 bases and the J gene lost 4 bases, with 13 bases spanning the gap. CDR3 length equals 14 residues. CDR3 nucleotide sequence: TGTGCCAGCACCCTGACTGCGGGCACCGGGGAGCTGTTTTTT. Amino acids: CASTLTAGTGELFF.

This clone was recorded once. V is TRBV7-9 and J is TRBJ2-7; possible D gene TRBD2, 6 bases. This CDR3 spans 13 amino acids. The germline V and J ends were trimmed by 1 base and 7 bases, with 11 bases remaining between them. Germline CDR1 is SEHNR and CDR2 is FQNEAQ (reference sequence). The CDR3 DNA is TGTGCCAGCAGCTTAGGCGGGGAGTCGGAGCAGTACTTC. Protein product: CASSLGGESEQYF.

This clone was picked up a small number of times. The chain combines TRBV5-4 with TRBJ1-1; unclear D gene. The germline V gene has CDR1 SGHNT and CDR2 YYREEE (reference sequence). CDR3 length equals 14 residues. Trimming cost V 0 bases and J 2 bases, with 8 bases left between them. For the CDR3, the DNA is TGTGCCAGCAGCTTGGACGGTATAAACACTGAAGCTTTCTTT. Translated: CASSLDGINTEAFF.

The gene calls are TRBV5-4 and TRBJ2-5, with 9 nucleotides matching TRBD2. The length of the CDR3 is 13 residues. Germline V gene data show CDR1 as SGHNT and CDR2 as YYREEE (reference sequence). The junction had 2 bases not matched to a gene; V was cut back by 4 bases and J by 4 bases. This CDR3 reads CASSRGGGETQYF. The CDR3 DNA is TGTGCCAGCAGCCGCGGGGGGGGAGAGACCCAGTACTTC.

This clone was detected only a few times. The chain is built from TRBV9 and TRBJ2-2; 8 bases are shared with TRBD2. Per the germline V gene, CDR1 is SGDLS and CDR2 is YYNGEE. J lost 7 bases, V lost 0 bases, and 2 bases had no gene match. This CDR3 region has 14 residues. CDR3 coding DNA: TGTGCCAGCAGCGTAGCCGGGAGGGTCGGGGAGCTGTTTTTT. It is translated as CASSVAGRVGELFF.

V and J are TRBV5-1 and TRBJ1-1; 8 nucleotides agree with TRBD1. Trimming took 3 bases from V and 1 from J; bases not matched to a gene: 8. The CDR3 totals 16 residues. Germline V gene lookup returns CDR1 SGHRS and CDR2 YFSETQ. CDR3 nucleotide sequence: TGCGCCAGCAGCTCCCGGACAGGGAGGGCGAACACTGAAGCTTTCTTT. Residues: CASSSRTGRANTEAFF.

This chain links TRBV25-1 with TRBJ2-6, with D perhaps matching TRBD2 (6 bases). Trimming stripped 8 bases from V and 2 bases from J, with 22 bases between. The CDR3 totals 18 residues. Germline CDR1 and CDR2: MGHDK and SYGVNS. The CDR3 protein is CASSLWGDRGPGANVLTF. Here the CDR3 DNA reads TGTGCCAGCTCTCTGTGGGGGGACCGGGGCCCTGGGGCCAACGTCCTGACTTTC.

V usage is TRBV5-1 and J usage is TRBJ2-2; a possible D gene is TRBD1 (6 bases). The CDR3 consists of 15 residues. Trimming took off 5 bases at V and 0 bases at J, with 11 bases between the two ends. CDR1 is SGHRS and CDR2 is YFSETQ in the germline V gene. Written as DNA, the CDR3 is TGCGCCAGCAGACCCGGGACAACGAACACCGGGGAGCTGTTTTTT. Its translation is CASRPGTTNTGELFF.

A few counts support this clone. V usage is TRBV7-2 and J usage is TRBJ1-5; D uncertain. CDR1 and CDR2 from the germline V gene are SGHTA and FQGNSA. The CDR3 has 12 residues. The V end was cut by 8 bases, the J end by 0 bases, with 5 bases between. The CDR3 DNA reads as TGTGCCAGCGGCAATAGCAATCAGCCCCAGCATTTT. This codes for CASGNSNQPQHF.